One and the same sample provided the 31 T cell receptor beta chains below, sequenced in a study of a mutant IDH1 vaccine in newly diagnosed glioma. Some clones are missing from TCRdb's copy, which holds only in-frame ones; the method was immunoSEQ multiplex PCR. The sample includes roughly 120,000 clones, roughly nine tenths seen only once; the top ten take around 0.6%. Stated time point: week 11, during vaccination. What each vaccine dose contained was 300 ug of mutant IDH1 20-mer peptide, accompanied by topical imiquimod. These TCRs are of unknown antigen specificity. The sequenced sample was PBMCs, obtained from a glioma patient whose treatment included an IDH1 peptide vaccine. These receptors all stem from a woman aged 45 to 65 with glioma.

This chain links TRBV13 with TRBJ2-1; D is possibly TRBD1 or TRBD2 (5 bases each). This CDR3 is built from 15 residues. Trimming shortened V by 1 base and J by 9 bases, and 16 bases separated the two germline ends. Per germline, CDR1 PRHDT and CDR2 FYEKMQ (reference sequence). In nucleotides, the CDR3 is TGTGCCAGCAGCTTAGCGCCAGGGCAGGGACGTGAGCAGTTCTTC. Translating it yields CASSLAPGQGREQFF.

CDR3 in amino acids: CASSPEASYGYTF. The CDR3 DNA is TGTGCCAGCAGTCCTGAGGCTAGCTATGGCTACACCTTC. This chain links TRBV6-4 with TRBJ1-2; D is undetermined. The germline V gene has CDR1 MRHNA and CDR2 SNTAGT. The ends were cut back, 5 bases at V and 4 bases at J, with 11 bases in the middle. The CDR3 is 13 residues long.

This chain links TRBV4-2 with TRBJ1-5; D perhaps matches TRBD1 (5 bases). Trimming took off 1 base at V and 4 bases at J, with 14 bases between the two ends. CDR3 length equals 16 residues. CDR1 and CDR2 from the germline V gene are LGHNA and YNFKEQ. As DNA, the CDR3 is TGTGCCAGCAGCCAAGGTACGGGCCGGGGGAATCAGCCCCAGCATTTT. Amino acid sequence: CASSQGTGRGNQPQHF.

The gene calls are TRBV7-3 and TRBJ1-2; 12 bases fit TRBD1. This CDR3 is built from 15 residues. V shed 4 bases and J 4 bases; nucleotides not matched to a gene: 4. Germline V CDR1 and CDR2: SGHTA, FQGTGA. The CDR3 loop reads CASSSGTGGPYGYTF. CDR3 in DNA: TGTGCCAGCAGCTCCGGGACAGGGGGCCCCTATGGCTACACCTTC.

The chain joins TRBV11-2 to TRBJ1-1; D remains unclear. This CDR3 contains 15 residues. Germline-derived CDR1 and CDR2 are SGHAT and FQNNGV. V was trimmed by 5 bases and J by 0 bases, leaving 13 bases between them. The CDR3 sequence is CASSLPGGMNTEAFF. DNA of the CDR3: TGTGCCAGCAGCCTCCCTGGAGGGATGAACACTGAAGCTTTCTTT.

The V call is TRBV7-9, the J call TRBJ2-3, with TRBD2 matching over 9 bases. The germline gives CDR1 SEHNR, CDR2 FQNEAQ (reference sequence). V was pared by 0 bases and J by 9 bases, with 4 bases of the junction left unmatched. The CDR3 consists of 14 residues. CDR3 sequence (DNA): TGTGCCAGCAGCTTAGCGGGACTAGCTGGCACGCAGTATTTT. Amino acid sequence: CASSLAGLAGTQYF.

V usage is TRBV5-1 and J usage is TRBJ2-2; 8 nucleotides match TRBD1. Germline CDR1 SGHRS, CDR2 YFSETQ. This CDR3 is built from 15 residues. Germline trimming cut 4 bases from V and 3 bases from J; bases unmatched to any gene: 5. For the CDR3, the DNA is TGCGCCAGCAGCCTGGACAGGGCCGACACCGGGGAGCTGTTTTTT. It yields the protein CASSLDRADTGELFF.

The gene calls are TRBV6-5 and TRBJ1-4; D not resolved. V was pared by 6 bases and J by 8 bases, with 13 bases between. Germline loops: CDR1 MNHEY, CDR2 SVGAGI. The CDR3 extends over 13 amino acids. The CDR3 here is CASRPGPGEKLFF. In DNA, the CDR3 is TGTGCCAGCAGGCCCGGACCTGGGGAAAAACTGTTTTTT.

J is TRBJ1-4 and V is TRBV5-4; D call uncertain. This CDR3 region has 16 residues. Trimming took off 2 bases at V and 0 bases at J, with 11 bases between the two ends. Looked up from germline, CDR1 is SGHNT and CDR2 is YYREEE (reference sequence). The CDR3 DNA sequence: TGTGCCAGCAGCTTAAAAGAACATCCAACTAATGAAAAACTGTTTTTT. Amino acid sequence: CASSLKEHPTNEKLFF.

This rearrangement joins TRBV4-1 to TRBJ2-7, with unresolved D. Per germline, CDR1 MGHRA and CDR2 YSYEKL. The CDR3 is made up of 16 amino acids. V lost 1 base, J lost 8 bases, and 21 bases lay in between. CDR3 in DNA: TGCGCCAGCAGCCAAGTGGTAGCCGTGCCGGTGGGCAAGCAGTACTTC. Translating it yields CASSQVVAVPVGKQYF.

The CDR3 sequence is CASSPPIGPPGETQYF. CDR3 DNA: TGTGCCAGCTCACCCCCGATTGGGCCGCCTGGGGAGACCCAGTACTTC. The rearrangement joins TRBV18 to TRBJ2-5; D uncertain. This CDR3 region has 16 residues. Germline V gene data show CDR1 as KGHSH and CDR2 as LQKENI. V was clipped by 3 bases and J by 5 bases, with 19 bases between them. Full variable domain (remainder filled in from reference TRBV18 and TRBJ2-5): NAGVMQNPRHLVRRRGQEARLRCSPMKGHSHVYWYRQLPEEGLKFMVYLQKENIIDESGMPKERFSAEFPKEGPSILRIQQVVRGDSAAYFCASSPPIGPPGETQYFGPGTRLLVL.

The chain joins TRBV7-3 to TRBJ2-3; TRBD2 agrees at 12 bases. With V trimmed by 5 bases and J by 6 bases, 6 bases remained unmatched. The CDR3 sequence is 15 residues long. The germline V gene encodes CDR1 SGHTA and CDR2 FQGTGA. CDR3 bases: TGTGCCAGCAGCCCGCTAGCGGGAGGGCCGGATACGCAGTATTTT. It specifies CASSPLAGGPDTQYF.

The J gene is TRBJ2-5, the V gene TRBV11-2, with D possibly being TRBD2 (6 bases). V lost 1 base to trimming and J lost 5 bases, with 11 bases between them. CDR1 and CDR2 (germline): SGHAT, FQNNGV. The CDR3 consists of 14 residues. This chain's CDR3 is CASSLAGVRETQYF. CDR3 nucleotide sequence: TGTGCCAGCAGCTTAGCGGGGGTACGGGAGACCCAGTACTTC.

For this clone: One end of the junction does not line up with germline, which may come from a read error. V gene TRBV9 combines with J gene TRBJ2-7, with D possibly matching TRBD1 (6 bases). This CDR3 has 15 residues. Germline CDR1 SGDLS, CDR2 YYNGEE. CDR3 DNA: TGTGCCAGCAACGTAGACGGGACACCCGGGGACGAGCAGTACTTC. Translating it yields CASNVDGTPGDEQYF.

The chain combines TRBV18 with TRBJ1-3; maybe TRBD1 (6 bases). The V and J ends lost 6 bases and 0 bases respectively, with 15 bases between them. CDR3 size: 16 residues. Germline V gives CDR1 KGHSH, CDR2 LQKENI. The DNA of the CDR3 is TGTGCCAGCTCTTCGACAGGAGGCTCCTCTGGAAACACCATATATTTT. Translating it yields CASSSTGGSSGNTIYF.

The gene calls are TRBV7-9 and TRBJ2-3, with 14 bases aligning to TRBD2. The CDR3 has 16 amino acids. V was pared by 4 bases and J by 4 bases, with 4 bases of the junction left unmatched. CDR1 is SEHNR and CDR2 is FQNEAQ in the germline V gene (reference sequence). CDR3 sequence (DNA): TGTGCCAGCAGCTGGGGACTAGCGGGAGTCGCAGATACGCAGTATTTT. Translating gives CASSWGLAGVADTQYF.

V and J are TRBV28 and TRBJ2-7; tentatively, D is TRBD1 or TRBD2 (5 bases each). V lost 3 bases, J lost 3 bases, and 12 bases lay in between. CDR3 length equals 14 residues. Germline CDR1 is MDHEN and CDR2 is SYDVKM. The CDR3 DNA reads TGTGCCAGCAGTTTCCCCGGGGACCTCTACGAGCAGTACTTC. Translated, it gives CASSFPGDLYEQYF.

The gene calls are TRBV14 and TRBJ2-7; no clear D. Trimming took 0 bases from V and 1 from J, leaving 4 bases between them. The CDR3 runs to 13 residues. The germline CDR1 and CDR2 sequences are SGHDN and FVKESK. CDR3 sequence reads: CASSQDRSYEQYF. The DNA of the CDR3 is TGTGCCAGCAGCCAAGACCGGTCCTACGAGCAGTACTTC. The full variable domain, completed using reference TRBV14 and TRBJ2-7, is EAGVTQFPSHSVIEKGQTVTLRCDPISGHDNLYWYRRVMGKEIKFLLHFVKESKQDESGMPNNRFLAERTGGTYSTLKVQPAELEDSGVYFCASSQDRSYEQYFGPGTRLTVT.

The chain recombines TRBV5-1 with TRBJ1-3; 7 bases line up with TRBD1. The CDR3 has 15 residues. V gave up 4 bases and J gave up 0 bases; unmatched junction bases: 4. CDR1 is SGHRS and CDR2 is YFSETQ in the germline V gene. The CDR3 spells CASSATGDSGNTIYF. In nucleotides, the CDR3 is TGCGCCAGCAGCGCAACAGGGGACTCTGGAAACACCATATATTTT.

V and J are TRBV27 and TRBJ1-1, with D possibly being TRBD1 (6 bases). Germline V lookup: CDR1 MNHEY, CDR2 SMNVEV (reference sequence). V lost 4 bases and J 5 bases, leaving 11 bases between the germline ends. CDR3 size: 13 residues. In DNA, the CDR3 is TGTGCCAGCAGTTGGGGGCCCCTAACTGAAGCTTTCTTT. Amino acid sequence: CASSWGPLTEAFF.

This chain links TRBV6-4 with TRBJ2-3; 8 nucleotides align to TRBD1. This CDR3 has 14 amino acids. The junction had 6 bases not matched to a gene; V was cut back by 6 bases and J by 4 bases. Germline V CDR1 and CDR2: MRHNA, SNTAGT. In DNA, the CDR3 is TGTGCCAGCAGCCAGACAGGGGTGGCAGATACGCAGTATTTT. It yields the protein CASSQTGVADTQYF.

Only one count was recorded for this clone. This sequence joins TRBV6-4 and TRBJ2-5; TRBD1 is a possible D gene (6 bases). With 6 bases removed from V and 2 bases from J, the gap between germline ends came to 10 bases. CDR3 length: 13 residues. The germline CDR1 and CDR2 sequences are MRHNA and SNTAGT. The CDR3: CASSRTVQETQYF. The CDR3 DNA follows: TGTGCCAGCAGCCGGACAGTACAAGAGACCCAGTACTTC.

Notes on this clone: Other nucleotide sequences from this sample produce the same CDR3. The chain joins TRBV5-1 to TRBJ1-2, with D perhaps matching TRBD1 (5 bases). Looked up from germline, CDR1 is SGHRS and CDR2 is YFSETQ. Trimming cost V 4 bases and J 2 bases, with 9 bases left between them. The CDR3 length is 13 residues. This chain's CDR3 is CASSRDRNYGYTF. The CDR3 nucleotides read TGCGCCAGCAGCCGAGACAGAAACTATGGCTACACCTTC.

The chain links TRBV14 to TRBJ2-1; D may match TRBD1 or TRBD2 (6 bases each). Germline CDR1 and CDR2: SGHDN and FVKESK. CDR3 length: 17 amino acids. V lost 4 bases, J lost 10 bases, and 26 bases lay in between. DNA for the CDR3: TGTGCCAGCAGCCCGAGGTGGGTAGGGGGGCCGACTGGAGAGCAGTTCTTC. Amino acid sequence: CASSPRWVGGPTGEQFF.

The V and J genes are TRBV2 and TRBJ1-5, with D possibly TRBD1 on 5 matching bases. V lost 8 bases and J 5 bases, leaving 19 bases between the germline ends. CDR3 length: 15 residues. Germline CDR1 is SNHLY and CDR2 is FYNNEI. The CDR3 DNA reads TGTGCCAGCCTTCCAACGGGAGGGGCGGATCAGCCCCAGCATTTT. This sequence encodes CASLPTGGADQPQHF. The variable domain in full, with the rest retrieved from reference TRBV2 and TRBJ1-5, is EPEVTQTPSHQVTQMGQEVILRCVPISNHLYFYWYRQILGQKVEFLVSFYNNEISEKSEIFDDQFSVERPDGSNFTLKIRSTKLEDSAMYFCASLPTGGADQPQHFGDGTRLSIL.

The genes are TRBV6-5 and TRBJ1-3; a weak D match, TRBD1 (6 bases). This CDR3 is 16 amino acids long. V was pared by 4 bases and J by 2 bases, with 15 bases between. In germline, CDR1 is MNHEY, CDR2 SVGAGI. CDR3 residues: CASSSPSGVTGNTIYF. The DNA of the CDR3 is TGTGCCAGCAGTTCCCCCTCAGGGGTAACTGGAAACACCATATATTTT.

V gene TRBV6-5 combines with J gene TRBJ2-1, with 8 bases that match TRBD2. Germline-derived CDR1 and CDR2 are MNHEY and SVGAGI. The CDR3 is made up of 14 amino acids. V shed 6 bases and J 4 bases; nucleotides not matched to a gene: 5. Written as DNA, the CDR3 is TGTGCCAGCAGGGCCGGGACTAGATACAATGAGCAGTTCTTC. This translates into CASRAGTRYNEQFF.

The gene calls are TRBV5-1 and TRBJ2-7; 14 bases fit TRBD2. After removal of 4 bases from V and 5 bases from J, the junction contained 2 bases not matched to a gene. The CDR3 is made up of 14 amino acids. CDR1 and CDR2 (germline): SGHRS, YFSETQ. The CDR3 reads CASSEGLAGDEQYF. The CDR3 DNA reads TGCGCCAGCAGCGAGGGACTAGCGGGAGACGAGCAGTACTTC.

This sequence joins TRBV2 and TRBJ2-7, with a weak D call TRBD1 (5 bases). Trimming removed 7 bases at V and 6 bases at J, with 19 bases between. The CDR3 is 14 amino acids. Per the germline V gene, CDR1 is SNHLY and CDR2 is FYNNEI. Here the CDR3 reads CASTYITQGAEQYF. The DNA for the CDR3 is TGTGCCAGCACCTATATAACCCAGGGTGCCGAGCAGTACTTC.

The rearrangement links TRBV27 to TRBJ2-2; 7 bases line up with TRBD2. Looked up from germline, CDR1 is MNHEY and CDR2 is SMNVEV (reference sequence). V lost 2 bases to trimming and J lost 2 bases; unmatched junction nucleotides: 8. The CDR3 runs to 17 residues. CDR3 nucleotides: TGTGCCAGCAGTTTACGGGGGAGGGCTGCCAACACCGGGGAGCTGTTTTTT. It translates to CASSLRGRAANTGELFF.

V and J are TRBV6-1 and TRBJ2-3, with a tentative D call TRBD2 (5 bases). The V and J ends lost 10 bases and 2 bases respectively, with 13 bases between them. CDR3 length equals 13 residues. The germline V gene has CDR1 MNHNS and CDR2 SASEGT. The CDR3 sequence: CATHGGPTDTQYF. The DNA for the CDR3 is TGTGCCACCCACGGCGGGCCCACAGATACGCAGTATTTT.